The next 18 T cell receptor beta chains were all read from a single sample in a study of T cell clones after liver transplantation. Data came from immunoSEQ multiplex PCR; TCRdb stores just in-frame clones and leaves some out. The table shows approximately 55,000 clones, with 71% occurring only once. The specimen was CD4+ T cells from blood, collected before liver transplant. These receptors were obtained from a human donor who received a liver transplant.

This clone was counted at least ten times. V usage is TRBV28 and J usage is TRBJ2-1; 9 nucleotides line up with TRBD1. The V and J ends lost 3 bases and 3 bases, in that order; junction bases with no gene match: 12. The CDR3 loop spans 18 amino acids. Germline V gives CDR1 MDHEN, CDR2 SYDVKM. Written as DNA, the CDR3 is TGTGCCAGCAGTTTTGGGACAGGGAACCCCCAAGTCTACAATGAGCAGTTCTTC. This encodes CASSFGTGNPQVYNEQFF.

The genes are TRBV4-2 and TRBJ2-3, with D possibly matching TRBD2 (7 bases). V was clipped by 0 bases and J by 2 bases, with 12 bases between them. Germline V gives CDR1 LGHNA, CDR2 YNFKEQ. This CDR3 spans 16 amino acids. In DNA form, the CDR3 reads TGTGCCAGCAGCCAAGAGGGGGGGGGCCTCACAGATACGCAGTATTTT. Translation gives CASSQEGGGLTDTQYF.

The CDR3 region is CAINAGLAGGHNNEQFF. CDR3 nucleotides: TGTGCCATCAACGCGGGACTAGCGGGGGGGCATAACAATGAGCAGTTCTTC. V is TRBV10-3 and J is TRBJ2-1; 16 positions agree with TRBD2. Looked up from germline, CDR1 is ENHRY and CDR2 is SYGVKD. Trimming cost V 7 bases and J 5 bases; bases outside gene matches: 8. The CDR3 has 17 amino acids.

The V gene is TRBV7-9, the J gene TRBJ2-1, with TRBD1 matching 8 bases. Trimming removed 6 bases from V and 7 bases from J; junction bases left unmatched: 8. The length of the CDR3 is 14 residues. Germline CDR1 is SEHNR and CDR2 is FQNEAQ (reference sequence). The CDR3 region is CASRMTGEVNEQFF. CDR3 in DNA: TGTGCCAGCAGGATGACAGGGGAGGTGAATGAGCAGTTCTTC. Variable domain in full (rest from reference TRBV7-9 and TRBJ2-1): DTGVSQNPRHKITKRGQNVTFRCDPISEHNRLYWYRQTLGQGPEFLTYFQNEAQLEKSRLLSDRFSAERPKGSFSTLEIQRTEQGDSAMYLCASRMTGEVNEQFFGPGTRLTVL.

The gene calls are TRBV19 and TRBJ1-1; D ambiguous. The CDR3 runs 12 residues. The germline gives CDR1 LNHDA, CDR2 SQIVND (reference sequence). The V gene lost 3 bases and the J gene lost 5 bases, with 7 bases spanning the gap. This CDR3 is CASSIRVTEAFF. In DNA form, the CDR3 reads TGTGCCAGTAGTATCCGGGTAACTGAAGCTTTCTTT.

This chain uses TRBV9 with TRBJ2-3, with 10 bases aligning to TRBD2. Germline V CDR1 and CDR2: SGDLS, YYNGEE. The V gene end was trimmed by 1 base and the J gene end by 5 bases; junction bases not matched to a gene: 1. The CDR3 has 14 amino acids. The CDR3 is CASSVLAGEDTQYF. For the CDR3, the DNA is TGTGCCAGCAGCGTACTAGCGGGAGAAGATACGCAGTATTTT.

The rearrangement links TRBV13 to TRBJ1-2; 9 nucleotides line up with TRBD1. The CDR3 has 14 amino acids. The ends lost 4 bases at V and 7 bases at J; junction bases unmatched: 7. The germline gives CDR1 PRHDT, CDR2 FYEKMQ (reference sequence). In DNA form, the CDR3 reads TGTGCCAGCAGCTATACGGACAGGGGAGGTGGCTACACCTTC. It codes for CASSYTDRGGGYTF.

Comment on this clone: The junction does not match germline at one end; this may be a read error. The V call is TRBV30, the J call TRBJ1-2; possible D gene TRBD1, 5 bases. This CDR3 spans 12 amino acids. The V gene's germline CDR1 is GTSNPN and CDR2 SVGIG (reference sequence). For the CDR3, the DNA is TGTGCCTTGAGTCACGGGGGATATGGCTACACCTTC. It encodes CALSHGGYGYTF.

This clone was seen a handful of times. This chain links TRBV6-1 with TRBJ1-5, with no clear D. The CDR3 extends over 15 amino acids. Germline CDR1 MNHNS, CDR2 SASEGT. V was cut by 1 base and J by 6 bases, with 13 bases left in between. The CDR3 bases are TGTGCCAGCAGTGAAGGATGGGAGGGCAGTCAGCCCCAGCATTTT. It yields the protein CASSEGWEGSQPQHF.

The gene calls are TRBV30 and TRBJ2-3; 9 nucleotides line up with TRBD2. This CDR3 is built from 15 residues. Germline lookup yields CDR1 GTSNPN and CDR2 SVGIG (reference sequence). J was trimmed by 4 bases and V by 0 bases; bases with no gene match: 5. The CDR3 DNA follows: TGTGCCTGGAGTGTGTCTAGCGGGGTGGCAGATACGCAGTATTTT. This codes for CAWSVSSGVADTQYF.

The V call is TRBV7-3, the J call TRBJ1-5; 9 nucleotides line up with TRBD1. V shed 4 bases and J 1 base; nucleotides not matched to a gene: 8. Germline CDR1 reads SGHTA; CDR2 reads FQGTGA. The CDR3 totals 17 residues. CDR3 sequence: CASSWTGDWTSNQPQHF. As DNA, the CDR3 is TGTGCCAGCAGCTGGACAGGGGATTGGACGAGCAATCAGCCCCAGCATTTT.

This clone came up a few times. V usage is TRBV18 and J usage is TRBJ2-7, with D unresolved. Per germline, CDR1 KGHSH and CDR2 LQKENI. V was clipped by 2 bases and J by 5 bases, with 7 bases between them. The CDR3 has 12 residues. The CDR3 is CASSPSLDEQYF. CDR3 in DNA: TGTGCCAGCTCACCATCCCTAGACGAGCAGTACTTC. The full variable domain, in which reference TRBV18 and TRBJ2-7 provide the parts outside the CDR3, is NAGVMQNPRHLVRRRGQEARLRCSPMKGHSHVYWYRQLPEEGLKFMVYLQKENIIDESGMPKERFSAEFPKEGPSILRIQQVVRGDSAAYFCASSPSLDEQYFGPGTRLTVT.

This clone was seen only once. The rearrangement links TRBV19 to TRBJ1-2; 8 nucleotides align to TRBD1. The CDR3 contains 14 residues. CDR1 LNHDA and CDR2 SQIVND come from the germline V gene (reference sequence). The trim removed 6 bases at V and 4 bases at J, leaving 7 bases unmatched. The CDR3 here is CASRSSGGSYGYTF. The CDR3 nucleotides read TGTGCCAGTAGGAGTTCAGGGGGCAGCTATGGCTACACCTTC. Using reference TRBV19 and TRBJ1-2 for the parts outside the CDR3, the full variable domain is DGGITQSPKYLFRKEGQNVTLSCEQNLNHDAMYWYRQDPGQGLRLIYYSQIVNDFQKGDIAEGYSVSREKKESFPLTVTSAQKNPTAFYLCASRSSGGSYGYTFGSGTRLTVV.

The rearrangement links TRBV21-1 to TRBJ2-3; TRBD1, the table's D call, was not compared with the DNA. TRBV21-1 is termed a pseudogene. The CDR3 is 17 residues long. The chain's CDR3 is CASSARPRQKSTDTQYF. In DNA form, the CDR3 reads TGTGCCAGCAGCGCAAGACCCAGACAGAAAAGCACAGATACGCAGTATTTT.

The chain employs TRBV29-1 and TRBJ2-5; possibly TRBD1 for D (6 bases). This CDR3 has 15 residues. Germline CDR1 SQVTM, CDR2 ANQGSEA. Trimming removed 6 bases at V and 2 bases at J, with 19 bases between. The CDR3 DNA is TGCAGCGTCCGCCCTAACAGGGATACTCAAGAGACCCAGTACTTC. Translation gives CSVRPNRDTQETQYF.

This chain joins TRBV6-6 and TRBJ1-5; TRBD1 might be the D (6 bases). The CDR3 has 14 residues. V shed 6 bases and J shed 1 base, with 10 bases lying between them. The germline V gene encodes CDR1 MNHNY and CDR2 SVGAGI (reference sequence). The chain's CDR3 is CASRDRLSNQPQHF. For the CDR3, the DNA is TGTGCCAGCAGAGACAGGTTGAGCAATCAGCCCCAGCATTTT.

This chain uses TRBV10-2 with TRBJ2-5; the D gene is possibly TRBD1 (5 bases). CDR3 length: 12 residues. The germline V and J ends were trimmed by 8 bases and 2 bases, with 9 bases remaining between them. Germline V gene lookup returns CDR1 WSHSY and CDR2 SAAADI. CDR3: CASGASQETQYF. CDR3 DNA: TGCGCCAGCGGGGCTTCACAAGAGACCCAGTACTTC.

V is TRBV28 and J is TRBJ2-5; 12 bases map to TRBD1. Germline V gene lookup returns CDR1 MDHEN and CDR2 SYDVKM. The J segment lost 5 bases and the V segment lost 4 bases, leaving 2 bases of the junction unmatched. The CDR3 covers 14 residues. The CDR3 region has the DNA TGTGCCAGCAGTTGGGACAGGGGGCGGGAGACCCAGTACTTC. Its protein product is CASSWDRGRETQYF.